The clone carrying this T cell receptor beta chain was observed a single time. Its antigen is not known. This specimen belongs to a study of cytomegalovirus exposure and HLA in healthy donors. Study-wide context: A prior study identified 90 million to 120 million unique TCR beta sequences from 150 million to 200 million T cells. Genotyping of nearly 400 donors showed that roughly 83% belonged to the Caucasian-associated ancestry cluster.

Healthy bone marrow donors supplied every sample. Study results and limitations: 87-base-pair reads could not separate some V segments, including TRBV6-2 and TRBV6-3.

PCR employed 60 Vbeta and 13 Jbeta primers. TCRdb keeps only in-frame clones here, not all; method: immunoSEQ multiplex PCR. In the table there are roughly 200,000 clones, around 74% of which are singletons. Trimming removed 1 base from V and 1 base from J; junction bases left unmatched: 6. CDR3 length equals 15 residues. Germline CDR1 reads SQVTM; CDR2 reads ANQGSEA. J is TRBJ2-5 and V is TRBV29-1; 7 positions match TRBD2. The sequenced sample consisted of PBMCs. This receptor was taken from a girl aged 5-17 years in good health and CMV-seropositive. CDR3 in amino acids: CSVEASAGRQETQYF. The CDR3 DNA sequence: TGCAGCGTTGAAGCTTCAGCGGGGCGCCAAGAGACCCAGTACTTC.